These 14 T cell receptor beta chains came from one sample sequenced in a study of T cell responses to AZD1222 COVID-19 vaccine. This table comes from immunoSEQ multiplex PCR, and its TCRdb copy is limited to in-frame clones, with some not included. The data show 200,000 to 250,000 clones, approximately 94% seen once. The material sequenced was peripheral blood, taken on day 0 of MenACWY control vaccination. The source is an adult in good health.

This chain uses TRBV3-1 (or the pseudogene TRBV3-2) with TRBJ2-1, with a weak D call TRBD1 (7 bases). This CDR3 is built from 15 residues. Trimming took 1 base from V and 9 from J, leaving 16 bases between them. Germline assignment: CDR1 LGHDT and CDR2 YNNKEL (reference sequence). In DNA form, the CDR3 reads TGTGCCAGCAGCCAAGCCAGTGCCAGGGGGGTTGAGCAGTTCTTC. It yields the protein CASSQASARGVEQFF.

This clone was detected once. This rearrangement joins TRBV10-2 to TRBJ1-1; D is possibly TRBD1 (5 bases). This CDR3 contains 11 residues. Deletions cut 4 bases from V and 6 bases from J, with 6 bases between. The germline V gene encodes CDR1 WSHSY and CDR2 SAAADI. The CDR3 region is CASSVGAEAFF. The CDR3 coding sequence is TGCGCCAGCAGTGTAGGGGCTGAAGCTTTCTTT.

The V gene is TRBV30, the J gene TRBJ1-6; TRBD1 is a possible D gene (5 bases). V lost 2 bases to trimming and J lost 11 bases, with 13 bases between them. CDR1 and CDR2 from the germline V gene are GTSNPN and SVGIG (reference sequence). This CDR3 region has 13 residues. CDR3 in DNA: TGTGCCTGGAGTCGGTCAGGGAGGACACCCCTCCACTTT. Translating gives CAWSRSGRTPLHF.

The chain has TRBV7-9 and TRBJ2-3; 16 bases align to TRBD2. The CDR3 covers 19 residues. Germline V gene sequence: CDR1 SEHNR, CDR2 FQNEAQ (reference sequence). After removal of 4 bases from V and 0 bases from J, the junction contained 7 bases not matched to a gene. The CDR3 coding sequence is TGTGCCAGCAGCTCTCCGGGACTAGCGGGGGGGTCTAGCACAGATACGCAGTATTTT. The encoded protein is CASSSPGLAGGSSTDTQYF.

The chain couples TRBV3-1 (or the pseudogene TRBV3-2) to TRBJ1-2; D is uncertain. The germline gives CDR1 LGHDT, CDR2 YNNKEL (reference sequence). The CDR3 is 11 amino acids. V lost 3 bases and J lost 7, with 6 bases in between. The CDR3 reads CASSHTAGYTF. The CDR3, as DNA: TGTGCCAGCAGCCATACAGCTGGCTACACCTTC.

The rearrangement joins TRBV6-5 to TRBJ1-3; D remains ambiguous. The CDR3 is made up of 15 amino acids. CDR1 and CDR2 (germline): MNHEY, SVGAGI. V lost 7 bases and J lost 0, with 13 bases in between. The DNA of the CDR3 is TGTGCCAGCAACACGGACCTGTACTCTGGAAACACCATATATTTT. Translation gives CASNTDLYSGNTIYF.

The V and J genes are TRBV3-1 (or the pseudogene TRBV3-2) and TRBJ1-1; 10 bases are shared with TRBD1. Trimming took 0 bases from V and 5 from J; bases not matched to a gene: 9. Germline assignment: CDR1 LGHDT and CDR2 YNNKEL (reference sequence). The CDR3 spans 17 residues. The CDR3 DNA is TGTGCCAGCAGCCAAGATACGCATGACAGGGGGCGGACTGAAGCTTTCTTT. It specifies CASSQDTHDRGRTEAFF.

The J gene is TRBJ1-4, the V gene TRBV20-1; no definite D call. Trimming removed 1 base from V and 4 bases from J, with 1 base in between. The CDR3 contains 11 residues. In germline, CDR1 is DFQATT, CDR2 SNEGSKA (reference sequence). The CDR3 region has the DNA TGCAGTGCTAGAGTTAATGAAAAACTGTTTTTT. Translating gives CSARVNEKLFF.

The rearrangement uses TRBV5-8 and TRBJ2-7, with D maybe TRBD2 (5 bases). The germline V gene has CDR1 SGHTS and CDR2 YDEGEE. The CDR3 runs to 16 residues. The V end was cut by 0 bases, the J end by 5 bases, with 18 bases between. The CDR3 nucleotides read TGTGCCAGCAGCTTGGGGGTGCGGGCCGGCGGCGACGAGCAGTACTTC. This gives the protein CASSLGVRAGGDEQYF.

This CDR3 reads CASSNRQGYSPLHF. The CDR3 DNA is TGTGCCAGCAGTAACCGACAGGGATATTCACCCCTCCACTTT. The chain has TRBV6-5 and TRBJ1-6, with TRBD1 matching over 7 bases. J gave up 8 bases and V 5 bases, and 6 bases lay outside the gene matches. The germline gives CDR1 MNHEY, CDR2 SVGAGI. There are 14 residues in the CDR3.

The CDR3: CASSLTVTEAFF. The CDR3 DNA reads as TGTGCCAGCAGTTTAACAGTGACTGAAGCTTTCTTT. The chain combines TRBV28 with TRBJ1-1, with D unresolved. V was clipped by 2 bases and J by 5 bases, with 6 bases between them. Germline CDR1 MDHEN, CDR2 SYDVKM. This CDR3 contains 12 residues. The variable domain in full, with the rest retrieved from reference TRBV28 and TRBJ1-1, is DVKVTQSSRYLVKRTGEKVFLECVQDMDHENMFWYRQDPGLGLRLIYFSYDVKMKEKGDIPEGYSVSREKKERFSLILESASTNQTSMYLCASSLTVTEAFFGQGTRLTVV.

CDR3 bases: TGTGCCAGCAGTTACATGGAGACGATGGGTGCTGGCTACACCTTC. This codes for CASSYMETMGAGYTF. This chain links TRBV6-6 with TRBJ1-2; D is ambiguous. Germline V CDR1 and CDR2: MNHNY, SVGAGI (reference sequence). CDR3 length equals 15 residues. V was cut by 2 bases and J by 7 bases, with 17 bases left in between.

Here the CDR3 reads CASSQTGGRNEKLFF. The CDR3 bases are TGTGCCAGCAGCCAAACAGGGGGGCGTAATGAAAAACTGTTTTTT. J is TRBJ1-4 and V is TRBV27, with TRBD1 identical over 8 bases. Germline CDR1 reads MNHEY; CDR2 reads SMNVEV (reference sequence). Trimming took 6 bases from V and 4 from J; bases not matched to a gene: 7. This CDR3 is 15 amino acids long.

This chain connects TRBV18 to TRBJ1-1; no reliable D call. Germline lookup yields CDR1 KGHSH and CDR2 LQKENI. The V and J ends lost 3 bases and 3 bases respectively, with 14 bases between them. This CDR3 spans 15 amino acids. Here the CDR3 reads CASSPRGGGDTEAFF. CDR3 nucleotides: TGTGCCAGCTCACCCCGTGGTGGCGGAGACACTGAAGCTTTCTTT.